Listed below are T cell receptor beta chains from one sample, sequenced in a study of lymphopenia after photon versus proton radiotherapy. Clones were sequenced by immunoSEQ multiplex PCR, and TCRdb holds only the in-frame ones, with some missing. The sample has roughly 67,000 clones, about nine tenths seen once. The input for sequencing was peripheral blood, taken from a patient treated with photon-based radiotherapy. Receptors were obtained from a woman in her sixties or seventies with pancreatic cancer. The CDR3 runs from the conserved cysteine through the conserved F or W. Fields, in order: D gene, V gene, J gene, clone size, CDR3 DNA, CDR3 protein. A D gene is named only where the DNA matches it firmly. Only some rows state a clone size, as once, few, many or a class for expanded clones.

d_call: TRBD2
v_call: TRBV7-2
j_call: TRBJ2-7
clone_size: .
cdr3_nt: TGTGCCAGCAGCTCCCTCCCGGCGGGAGGGCCGTACGAGCAGTACTTC
cdr3_aa: CASSSLPAGGPYEQYF

d_call: TRBD2
v_call: TRBV5-6
j_call: TRBJ2-1
clone_size: .
cdr3_nt: TGTGCCAGCAGCTTGGCCGGGAGGGGCAACTACAATGAGCAGTTCTTC
cdr3_aa: CASSLAGRGNYNEQFF

d_call: .
v_call: TRBV28
j_call: TRBJ1-2
clone_size: .
cdr3_nt: TGTGCCACCAGGTCTACAGGGAATCGAGGCTACACCTTC
cdr3_aa: CATRSTGNRGYTF

d_call: TRBD1
v_call: TRBV5-4
j_call: TRBJ1-2
clone_size: .
cdr3_nt: TGTGCCAGCAGCTTGGAGGGGGCGGGCTATGGCTACACCTTC
cdr3_aa: CASSLEGAGYGYTF

d_call: .
v_call: TRBV11-2
j_call: TRBJ2-7
clone_size: .
cdr3_nt: TGTGCCAGCAGCTTAATCAACAGGGTACAACGCGAGCAGTACTTC
cdr3_aa: CASSLINRVQREQYF

d_call: TRBD1
v_call: TRBV5-4
j_call: TRBJ2-1
clone_size: .
cdr3_nt: TGTGCCAGCAGCGCAAAAGACGGGACAGTCTACAATGAGCAGTTCTTC
cdr3_aa: CASSAKDGTVYNEQFF

d_call: .
v_call: TRBV6-1
j_call: TRBJ1-1
clone_size: many
cdr3_nt: TGTGCCAGCAGCGAAAACACTGAAGCTTTCTTT
cdr3_aa: CASSENTEAFF

d_call: .
v_call: TRBV7-2
j_call: TRBJ2-1
clone_size: .
cdr3_nt: TGTGCCAGCAGCTTAGCAGCCATAAGTAGCAATGAGCAGTTCTTC
cdr3_aa: CASSLAAISSNEQFF

d_call: .
v_call: TRBV28
j_call: TRBJ2-3
clone_size: once
cdr3_nt: TGTGCCAGCAGGAGCACAGGGATCTACACAGATACGCAGTATTTT
cdr3_aa: CASRSTGIYTDTQYF

d_call: .
v_call: TRBV6-5
j_call: TRBJ1-2
clone_size: .
cdr3_nt: TGTGCCAGCAGTTACGTGGACAGTAACTATGGCTACACCTTC
cdr3_aa: CASSYVDSNYGYTF

d_call: .
v_call: TRBV18
j_call: TRBJ2-5
clone_size: .
cdr3_nt: TGTGCCAGCTCACCAACGGACTATAGCGGCCCCGTACAAGAGGAGACCCAGTACTTC
cdr3_aa: CASSPTDYSGPVQEETQYF

d_call: .
v_call: TRBV6-1
j_call: TRBJ2-7
clone_size: .
cdr3_nt: TGTGCCAGCAGTGAATCCGATGGGTTCTACGAGCAGTACTTC
cdr3_aa: CASSESDGFYEQYF

d_call: .
v_call: TRBV28
j_call: TRBJ1-3
clone_size: .
cdr3_nt: TGTGCCAGCAGCCCCGGGGGCGGCCCCTCTGGAAACACCATATATTTT
cdr3_aa: CASSPGGGPSGNTIYF

d_call: .
v_call: TRBV19
j_call: TRBJ2-7
clone_size: .
cdr3_nt: TGTGCCAGTAGTATAGACGGCTACGAGCAGTACTTC
cdr3_aa: CASSIDGYEQYF

d_call: .
v_call: TRBV4-3
j_call: TRBJ1-1
clone_size: .
cdr3_nt: TGCGCCAGCAGCCAAGATCTTACTCCCGGCACTGAAGCTTTCTTT
cdr3_aa: CASSQDLTPGTEAFF

d_call: .
v_call: TRBV25-1
j_call: TRBJ1-5
clone_size: .
cdr3_nt: TGTGCCAGCAGTAAGGGGTGGGGTCAGCCCCAGCATTTT
cdr3_aa: CASSKGWGQPQHF

d_call: .
v_call: TRBV19
j_call: TRBJ1-2
clone_size: .
cdr3_nt: TGTGCCAGTAGTATCGAGGGTTCGTATGGCTACACCTTC
cdr3_aa: CASSIEGSYGYTF